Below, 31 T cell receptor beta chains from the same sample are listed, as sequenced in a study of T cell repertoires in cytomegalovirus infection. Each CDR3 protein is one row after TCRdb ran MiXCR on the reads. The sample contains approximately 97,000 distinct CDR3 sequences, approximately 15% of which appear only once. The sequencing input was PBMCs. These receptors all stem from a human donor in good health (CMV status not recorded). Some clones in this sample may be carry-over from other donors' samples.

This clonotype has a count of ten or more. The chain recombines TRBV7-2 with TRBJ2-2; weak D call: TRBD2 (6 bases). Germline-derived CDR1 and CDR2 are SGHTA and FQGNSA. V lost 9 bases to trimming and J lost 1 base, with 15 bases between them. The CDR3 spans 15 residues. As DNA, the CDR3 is TGTGCCAGTCGCAGGAGGGCGGAGAACACCGGGGAGCTGTTTTTT. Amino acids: CASRRRAENTGELFF.

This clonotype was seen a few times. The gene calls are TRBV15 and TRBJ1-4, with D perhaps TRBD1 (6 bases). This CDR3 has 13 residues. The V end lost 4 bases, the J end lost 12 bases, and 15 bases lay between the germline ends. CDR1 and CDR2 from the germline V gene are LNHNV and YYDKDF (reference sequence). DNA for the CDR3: TGTGCCACCAGCACCCAACAGGGAAACGAACTGTTTTTT. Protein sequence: CATSTQQGNELFF.

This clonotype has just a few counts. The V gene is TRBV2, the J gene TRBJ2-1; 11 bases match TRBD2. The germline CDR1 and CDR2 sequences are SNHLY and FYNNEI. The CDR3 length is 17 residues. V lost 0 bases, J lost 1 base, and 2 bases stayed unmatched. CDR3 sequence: CASSEARLAGSYNEQFF. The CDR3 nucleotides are TGTGCCAGCAGTGAAGCGCGACTAGCGGGGTCCTACAATGAGCAGTTCTTC.

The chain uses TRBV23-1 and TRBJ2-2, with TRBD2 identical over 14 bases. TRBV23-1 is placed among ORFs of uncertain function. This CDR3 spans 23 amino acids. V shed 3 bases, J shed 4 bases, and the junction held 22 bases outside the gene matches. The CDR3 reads CASSHKWAGTSGGPPDTTGELFF. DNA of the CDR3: TGCGCCAGCAGTCACAAATGGGCTGGGACTAGCGGGGGACCACCCGATACCACCGGGGAGCTGTTTTTT.

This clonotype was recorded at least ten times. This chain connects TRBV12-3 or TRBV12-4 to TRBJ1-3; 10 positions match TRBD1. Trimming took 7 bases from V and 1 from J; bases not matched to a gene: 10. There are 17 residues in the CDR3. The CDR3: CASTSDRGLGSGNTIYF. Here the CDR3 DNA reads TGTGCCAGCACTAGCGACAGGGGGCTTGGTTCTGGAAACACCATATATTTT.

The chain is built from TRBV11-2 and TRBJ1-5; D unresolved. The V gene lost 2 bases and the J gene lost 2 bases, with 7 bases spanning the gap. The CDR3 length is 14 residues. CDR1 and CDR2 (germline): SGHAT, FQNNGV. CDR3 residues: CASSLPGRNQPQHF. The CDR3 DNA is TGTGCCAGCAGCTTACCCGGCCGCAATCAGCCCCAGCATTTT.

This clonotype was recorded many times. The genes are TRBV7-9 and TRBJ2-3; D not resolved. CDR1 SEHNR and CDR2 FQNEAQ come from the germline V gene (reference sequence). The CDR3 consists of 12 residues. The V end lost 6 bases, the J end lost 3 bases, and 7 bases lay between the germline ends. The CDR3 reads CASRPLTDTQYF. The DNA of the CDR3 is TGTGCCAGCAGACCGCTAACAGATACGCAGTATTTT.

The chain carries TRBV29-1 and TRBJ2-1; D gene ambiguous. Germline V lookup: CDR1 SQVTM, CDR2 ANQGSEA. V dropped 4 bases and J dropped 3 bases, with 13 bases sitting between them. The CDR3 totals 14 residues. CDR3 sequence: CSVVGQAGYNEQFF. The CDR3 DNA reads TGCAGCGTTGTAGGGCAGGCTGGCTACAATGAGCAGTTCTTC.

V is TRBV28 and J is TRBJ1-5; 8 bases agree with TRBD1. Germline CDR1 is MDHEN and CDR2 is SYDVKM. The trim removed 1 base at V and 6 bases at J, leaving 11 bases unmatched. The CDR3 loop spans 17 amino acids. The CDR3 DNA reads TGTGCCAGCAGTTTATCCCCGGGACAGGTATCAGTTCAGCCCCAGCATTTT. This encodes CASSLSPGQVSVQPQHF.

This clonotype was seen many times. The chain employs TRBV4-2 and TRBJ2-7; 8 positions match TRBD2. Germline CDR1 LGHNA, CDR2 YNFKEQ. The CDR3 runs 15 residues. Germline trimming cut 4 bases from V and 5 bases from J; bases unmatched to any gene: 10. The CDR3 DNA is TGTGCCAGCAGCCGAGTAGCGGGGAATTTCGACGAGCAGTACTTC. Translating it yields CASSRVAGNFDEQYF.

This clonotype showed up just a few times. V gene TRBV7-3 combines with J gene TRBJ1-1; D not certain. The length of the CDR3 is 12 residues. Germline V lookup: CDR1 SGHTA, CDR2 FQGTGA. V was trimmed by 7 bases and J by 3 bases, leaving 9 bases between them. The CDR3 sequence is CASTVRHTEAFF. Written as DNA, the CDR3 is TGTGCCAGCACGGTGCGACACACTGAAGCTTTCTTT.

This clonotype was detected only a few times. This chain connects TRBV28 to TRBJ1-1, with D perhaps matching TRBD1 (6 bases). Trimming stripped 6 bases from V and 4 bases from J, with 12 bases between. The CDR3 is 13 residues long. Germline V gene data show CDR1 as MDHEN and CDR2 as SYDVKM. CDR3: CASSAGVGTEAFF. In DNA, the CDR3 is TGTGCCAGCAGCGCAGGGGTGGGCACTGAAGCTTTCTTT.

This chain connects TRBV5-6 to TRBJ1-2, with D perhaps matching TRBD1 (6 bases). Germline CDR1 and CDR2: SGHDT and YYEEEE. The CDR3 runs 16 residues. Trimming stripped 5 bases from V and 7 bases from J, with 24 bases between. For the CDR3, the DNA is TGTGCCAGCAGTTCCGAAGGACGGCTCGGGGGCCTTGGCTACACCTTC. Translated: CASSSEGRLGGLGYTF.

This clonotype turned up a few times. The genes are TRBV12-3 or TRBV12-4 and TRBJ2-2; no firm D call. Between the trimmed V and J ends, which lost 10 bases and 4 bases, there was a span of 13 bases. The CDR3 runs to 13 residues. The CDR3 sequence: CATTPFPTGELFF. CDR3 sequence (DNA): TGTGCCACCACTCCTTTTCCCACCGGGGAGCTGTTTTTT.

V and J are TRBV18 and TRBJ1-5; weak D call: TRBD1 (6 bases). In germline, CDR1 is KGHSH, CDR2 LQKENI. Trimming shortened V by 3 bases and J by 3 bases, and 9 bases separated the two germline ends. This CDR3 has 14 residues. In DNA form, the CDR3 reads TGTGCCAGCTCACCGGACAGTCTCAATCAGCCCCAGCATTTT. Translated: CASSPDSLNQPQHF.

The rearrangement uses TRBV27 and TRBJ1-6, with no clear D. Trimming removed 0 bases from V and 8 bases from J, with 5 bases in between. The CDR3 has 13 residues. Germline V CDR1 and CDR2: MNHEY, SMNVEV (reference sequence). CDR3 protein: CASSLSQYSPLHF. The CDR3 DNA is TGTGCCAGCAGTTTATCTCAGTATTCACCCCTCCACTTT.

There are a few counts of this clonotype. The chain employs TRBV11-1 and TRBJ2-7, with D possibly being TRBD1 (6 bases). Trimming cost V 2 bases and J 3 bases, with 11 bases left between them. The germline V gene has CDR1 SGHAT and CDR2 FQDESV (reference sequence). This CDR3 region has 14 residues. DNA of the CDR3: TGTGCCAGCAGCTTACGGGACAATTTCTACGAGCAGTACTTC. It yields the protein CASSLRDNFYEQYF.

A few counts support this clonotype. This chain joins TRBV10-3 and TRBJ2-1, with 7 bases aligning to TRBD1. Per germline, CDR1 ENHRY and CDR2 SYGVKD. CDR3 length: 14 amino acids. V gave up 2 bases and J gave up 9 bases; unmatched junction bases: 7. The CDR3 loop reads CAISEMGQKAEQFF. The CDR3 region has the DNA TGTGCCATCAGTGAGATGGGACAGAAGGCTGAGCAGTTCTTC.

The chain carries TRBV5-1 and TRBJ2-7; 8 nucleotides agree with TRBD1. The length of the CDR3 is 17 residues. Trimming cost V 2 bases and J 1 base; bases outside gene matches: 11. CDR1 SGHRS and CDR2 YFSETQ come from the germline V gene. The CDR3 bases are TGCGCCAGCAGCTTAGAATTTCGACAGGGGTTTTCCTACGAGCAGTACTTC. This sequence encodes CASSLEFRQGFSYEQYF.

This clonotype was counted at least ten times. The CDR3 DNA reads as TGTGCCAGCAGTCCCTCGACAGGAACGAACACTGAAGCTTTCTTT. As protein: CASSPSTGTNTEAFF. The chain joins TRBV28 to TRBJ1-1, with a tentative D call TRBD1 (6 bases). Germline CDR1 MDHEN, CDR2 SYDVKM. The CDR3 is 15 amino acids. V shed 5 bases and J shed 1 base, with 14 bases lying between them.

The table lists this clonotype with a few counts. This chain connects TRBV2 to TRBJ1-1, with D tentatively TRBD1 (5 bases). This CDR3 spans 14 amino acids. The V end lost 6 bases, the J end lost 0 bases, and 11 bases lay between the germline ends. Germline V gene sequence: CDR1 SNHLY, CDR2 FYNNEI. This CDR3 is CASREGRLNTEAFF. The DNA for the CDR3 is TGTGCCAGCAGAGAGGGACGGCTGAACACTGAAGCTTTCTTT. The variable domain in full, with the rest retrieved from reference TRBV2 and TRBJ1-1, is EPEVTQTPSHQVTQMGQEVILRCVPISNHLYFYWYRQILGQKVEFLVSFYNNEISEKSEIFDDQFSVERPDGSNFTLKIRSTKLEDSAMYFCASREGRLNTEAFFGQGTRLTVV.

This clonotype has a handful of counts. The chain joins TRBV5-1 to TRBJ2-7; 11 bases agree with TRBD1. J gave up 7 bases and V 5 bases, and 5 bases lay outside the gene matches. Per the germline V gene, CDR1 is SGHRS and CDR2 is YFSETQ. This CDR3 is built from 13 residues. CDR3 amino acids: CASRGQGAQEQYF. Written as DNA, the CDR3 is TGCGCCAGCAGAGGACAGGGGGCGCAGGAGCAGTACTTC.

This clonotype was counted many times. The CDR3 here is CASSPGTHTEAFF. CDR3 nucleotide sequence: TGTGCCAGCAGCCCCGGGACACACACTGAAGCTTTCTTT. The rearrangement joins TRBV7-2 to TRBJ1-1; D is perhaps TRBD1 (6 bases). Trimming left V 5 bases short and J 3 bases short, with 10 bases between. The CDR3 has 13 residues. Germline V gene data show CDR1 as SGHTA and CDR2 as FQGNSA.

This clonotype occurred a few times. The chain's CDR3 is CSAVSGLAGVDTQYF. DNA for the CDR3: TGCAGTGCCGTATCGGGACTAGCGGGGGTAGATACGCAGTATTTT. The chain uses TRBV20-1 and TRBJ2-3; 14 nucleotides match TRBD2. The CDR3 contains 15 residues. The V gene end was trimmed by 6 bases and the J gene end by 5 bases; junction bases not matched to a gene: 7. The V gene's germline CDR1 is DFQATT and CDR2 SNEGSKA (reference sequence).

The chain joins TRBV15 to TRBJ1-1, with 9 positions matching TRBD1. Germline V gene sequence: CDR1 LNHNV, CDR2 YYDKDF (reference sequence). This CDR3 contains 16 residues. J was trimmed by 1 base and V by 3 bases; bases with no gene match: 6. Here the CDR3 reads CATSRGQGTWNTEAFF. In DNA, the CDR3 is TGTGCCACCAGCAGGGGACAGGGAACATGGAACACTGAAGCTTTCTTT. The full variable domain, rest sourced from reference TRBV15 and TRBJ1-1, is DAMVIQNPRYQVTQFGKPVTLSCSQTLNHNVMYWYQQKSSQAPKLLFHYYDKDFNNEADTPDNFQSRRPNTSFCFLDIRSPGLGDTAMYLCATSRGQGTWNTEAFFGQGTRLTVV.

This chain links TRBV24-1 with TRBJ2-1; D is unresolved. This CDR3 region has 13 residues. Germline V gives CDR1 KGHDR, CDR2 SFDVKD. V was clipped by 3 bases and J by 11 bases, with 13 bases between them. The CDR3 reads CATSDLRVSKQFF. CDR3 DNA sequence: TGTGCCACCAGTGATCTCCGTGTTAGCAAGCAGTTCTTC.

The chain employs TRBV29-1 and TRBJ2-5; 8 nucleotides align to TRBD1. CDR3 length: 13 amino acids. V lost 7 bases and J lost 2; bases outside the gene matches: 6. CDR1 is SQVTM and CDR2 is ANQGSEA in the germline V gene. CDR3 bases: TGCAGCGCGATACAGGGGGTGCAAGAGACCCAGTACTTC. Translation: CSAIQGVQETQYF.

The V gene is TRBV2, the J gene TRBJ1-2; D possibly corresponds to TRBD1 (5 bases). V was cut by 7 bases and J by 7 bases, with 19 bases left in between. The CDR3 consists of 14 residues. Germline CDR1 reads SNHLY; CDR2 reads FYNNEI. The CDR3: CASTFGTVGGGYTF. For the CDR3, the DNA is TGTGCCAGCACCTTCGGGACGGTCGGAGGTGGCTACACCTTC.

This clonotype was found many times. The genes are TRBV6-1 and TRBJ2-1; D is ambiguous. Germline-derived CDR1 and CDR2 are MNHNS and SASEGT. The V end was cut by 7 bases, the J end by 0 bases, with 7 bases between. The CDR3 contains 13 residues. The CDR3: CASTSTSYNEQFF. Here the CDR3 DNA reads TGTGCCAGCACTTCAACCTCCTACAATGAGCAGTTCTTC.

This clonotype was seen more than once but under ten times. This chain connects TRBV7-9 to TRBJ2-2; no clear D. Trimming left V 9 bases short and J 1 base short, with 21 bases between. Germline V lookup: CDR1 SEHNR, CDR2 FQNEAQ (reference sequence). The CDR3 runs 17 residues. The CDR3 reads CASSGPFKSQNTGELFF. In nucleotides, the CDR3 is TGTGCCAGTTCCGGCCCCTTTAAGTCCCAGAACACCGGGGAGCTGTTTTTT.

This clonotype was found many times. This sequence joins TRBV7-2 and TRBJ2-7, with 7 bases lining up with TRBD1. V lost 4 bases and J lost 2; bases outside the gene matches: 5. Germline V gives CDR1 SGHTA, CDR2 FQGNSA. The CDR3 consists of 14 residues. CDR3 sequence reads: CASSSYRGPYEQYF. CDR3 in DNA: TGTGCCAGCAGCTCTTACAGGGGACCCTACGAGCAGTACTTC.